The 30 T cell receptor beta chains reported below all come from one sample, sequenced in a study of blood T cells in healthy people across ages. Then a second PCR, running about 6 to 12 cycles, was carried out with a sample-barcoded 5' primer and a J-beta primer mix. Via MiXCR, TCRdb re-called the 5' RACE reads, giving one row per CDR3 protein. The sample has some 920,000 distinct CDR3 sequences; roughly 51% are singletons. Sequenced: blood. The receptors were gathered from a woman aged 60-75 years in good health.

Here the CDR3 DNA reads TGCGCCAGCAGCTTGGTTCCCCTTGAAGGGTATCGCTACAATGAGCAGTTCTTC. It translates to CASSLVPLEGYRYNEQFF. The chain has TRBV5-1 and TRBJ2-1; D uncertain. The ends were cut back, 0 bases at V and 3 bases at J, with 19 bases in the middle. CDR1 and CDR2 (germline): SGHRS, YFSETQ. The CDR3 covers 18 residues.

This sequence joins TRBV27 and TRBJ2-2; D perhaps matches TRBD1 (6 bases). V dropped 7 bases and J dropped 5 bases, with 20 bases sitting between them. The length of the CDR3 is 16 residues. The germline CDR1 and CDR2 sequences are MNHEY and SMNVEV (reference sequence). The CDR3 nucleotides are TGTGCCAGCAAGGGGTGGAACAGGGCAAATACCGGGGAGCTGTTTTTT. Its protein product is CASKGWNRANTGELFF.

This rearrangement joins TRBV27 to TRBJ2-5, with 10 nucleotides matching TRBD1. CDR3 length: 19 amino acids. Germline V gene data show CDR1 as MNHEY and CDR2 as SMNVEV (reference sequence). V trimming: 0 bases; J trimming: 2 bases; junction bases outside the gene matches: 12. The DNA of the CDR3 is TGTGCCAGCAGTTTATCGTCTAGGGACAGGGGTAGAAAACAAGAGACCCAGTACTTC. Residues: CASSLSSRDRGRKQETQYF.

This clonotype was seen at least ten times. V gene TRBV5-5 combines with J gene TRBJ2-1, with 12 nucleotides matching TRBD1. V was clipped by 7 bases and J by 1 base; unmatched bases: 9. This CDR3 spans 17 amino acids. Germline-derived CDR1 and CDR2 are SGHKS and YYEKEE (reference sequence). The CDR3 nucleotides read TGTGCCAGCTCCGGGACAGGGGGCCCTATTTCCTACAATGAGCAGTTCTTC. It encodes CASSGTGGPISYNEQFF.

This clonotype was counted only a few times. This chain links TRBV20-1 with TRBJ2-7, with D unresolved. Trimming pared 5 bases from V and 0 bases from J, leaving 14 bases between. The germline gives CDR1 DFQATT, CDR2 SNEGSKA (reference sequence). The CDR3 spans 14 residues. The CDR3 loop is CSAHSDGPSYEQYF. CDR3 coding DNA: TGCAGTGCTCACAGCGACGGGCCCTCCTACGAGCAGTACTTC.

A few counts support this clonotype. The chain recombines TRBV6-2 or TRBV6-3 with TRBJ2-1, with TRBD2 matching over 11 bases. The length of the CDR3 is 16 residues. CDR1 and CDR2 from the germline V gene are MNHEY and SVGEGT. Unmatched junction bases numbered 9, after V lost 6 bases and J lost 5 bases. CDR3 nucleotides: TGTGCCAGCAGCTCCCGTAGCGGGAGGGGGGACAATGAGCAGTTCTTC. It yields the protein CASSSRSGRGDNEQFF.

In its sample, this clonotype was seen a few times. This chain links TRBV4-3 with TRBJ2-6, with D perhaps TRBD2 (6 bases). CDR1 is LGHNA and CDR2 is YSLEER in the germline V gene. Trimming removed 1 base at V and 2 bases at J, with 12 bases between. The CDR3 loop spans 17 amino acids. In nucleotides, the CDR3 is TGCGCCAGCAGCCAAGGAGGTGCGGGGCCTGGGGCCAACGTCCTGACTTTC. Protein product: CASSQGGAGPGANVLTF.

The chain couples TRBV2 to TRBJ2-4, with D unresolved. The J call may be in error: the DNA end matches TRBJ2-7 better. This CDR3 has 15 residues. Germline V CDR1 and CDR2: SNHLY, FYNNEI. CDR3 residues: CASNFEVDKDYEQYF. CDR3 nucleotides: TGTGCCAGTAATTTCGAGGTCGACAAAGACTACGAGCAGTACTTC.

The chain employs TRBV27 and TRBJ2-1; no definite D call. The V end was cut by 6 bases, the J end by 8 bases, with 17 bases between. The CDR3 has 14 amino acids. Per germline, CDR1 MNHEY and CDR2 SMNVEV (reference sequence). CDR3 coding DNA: TGTGCCAGCAGACCCCCTTCGGGTATCTATGAGCAGTTCTTC. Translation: CASRPPSGIYEQFF.

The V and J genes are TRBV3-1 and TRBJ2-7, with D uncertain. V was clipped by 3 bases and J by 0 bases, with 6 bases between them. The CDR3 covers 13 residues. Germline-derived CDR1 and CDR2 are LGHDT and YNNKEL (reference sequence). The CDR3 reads CASSHSSSYEQYF. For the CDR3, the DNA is TGTGCCAGCAGCCACTCTAGCTCCTACGAGCAGTACTTC.

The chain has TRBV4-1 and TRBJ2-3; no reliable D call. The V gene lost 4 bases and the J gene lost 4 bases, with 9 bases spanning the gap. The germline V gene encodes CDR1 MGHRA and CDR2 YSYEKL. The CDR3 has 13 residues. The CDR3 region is CASSRYGPDTQYF. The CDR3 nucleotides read TGCGCCAGCAGCCGCTATGGCCCAGATACGCAGTATTTT.

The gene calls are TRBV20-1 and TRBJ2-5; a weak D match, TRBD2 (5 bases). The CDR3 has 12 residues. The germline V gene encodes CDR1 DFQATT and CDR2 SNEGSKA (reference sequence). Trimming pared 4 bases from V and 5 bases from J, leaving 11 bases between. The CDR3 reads CSATRTRETQYF. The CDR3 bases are TGCAGTGCTACCCGGACTCGGGAGACCCAGTACTTC.

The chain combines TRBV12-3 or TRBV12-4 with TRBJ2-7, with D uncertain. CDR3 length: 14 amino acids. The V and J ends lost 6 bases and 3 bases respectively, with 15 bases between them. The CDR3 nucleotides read TGTGCCAGCAGCCCACCGTCCGGCTTCTACGAGCAGTACTTC. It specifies CASSPPSGFYEQYF.

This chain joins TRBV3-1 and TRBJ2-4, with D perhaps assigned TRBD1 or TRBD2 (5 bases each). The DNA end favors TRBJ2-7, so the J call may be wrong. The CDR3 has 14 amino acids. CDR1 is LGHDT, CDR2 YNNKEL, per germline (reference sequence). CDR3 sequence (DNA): TGTGCCAGCAGCCAACTCGGGGCCTCCTACGAGCAGTACTTC. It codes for CASSQLGASYEQYF.

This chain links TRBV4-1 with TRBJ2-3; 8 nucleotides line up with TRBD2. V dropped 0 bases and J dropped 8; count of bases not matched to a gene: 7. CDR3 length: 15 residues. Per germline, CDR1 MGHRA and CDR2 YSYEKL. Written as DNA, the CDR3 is TGCGCCAGCAGCCAAGACCTAGCCCTAGCGGGTACGCAGTATTTT. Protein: CASSQDLALAGTQYF.

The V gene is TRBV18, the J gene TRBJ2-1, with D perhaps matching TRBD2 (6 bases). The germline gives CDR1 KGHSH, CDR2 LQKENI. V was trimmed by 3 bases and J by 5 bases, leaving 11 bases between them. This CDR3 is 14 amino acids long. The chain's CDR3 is CASSPGGRDNEQFF. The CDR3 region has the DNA TGTGCCAGCTCACCGGGAGGCAGGGACAATGAGCAGTTCTTC.

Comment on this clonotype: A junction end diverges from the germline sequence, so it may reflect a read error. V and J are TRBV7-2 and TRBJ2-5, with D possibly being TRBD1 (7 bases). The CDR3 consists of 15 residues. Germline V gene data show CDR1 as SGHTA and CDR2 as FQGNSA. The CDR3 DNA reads TGCGCCAGCAGCTTGGCGGGACAGCCTCAAGAGACCCAGTACTTC. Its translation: CASSLAGQPQETQYF.

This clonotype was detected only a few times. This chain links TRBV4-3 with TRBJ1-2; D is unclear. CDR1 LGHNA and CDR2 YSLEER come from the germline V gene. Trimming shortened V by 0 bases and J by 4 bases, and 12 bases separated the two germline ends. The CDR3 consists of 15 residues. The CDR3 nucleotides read TGCGCCAGCAGCCAAGATCCCGGGGAGGGCTATGGCTACACCTTC. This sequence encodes CASSQDPGEGYGYTF.

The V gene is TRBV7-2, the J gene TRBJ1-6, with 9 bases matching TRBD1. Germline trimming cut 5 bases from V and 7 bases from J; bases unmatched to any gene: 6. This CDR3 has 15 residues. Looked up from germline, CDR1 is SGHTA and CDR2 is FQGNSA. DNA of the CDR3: TGTGCCAGCAGCACCGGGACAGGGAGAAATTCACCCCTCCACTTT. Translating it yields CASSTGTGRNSPLHF.

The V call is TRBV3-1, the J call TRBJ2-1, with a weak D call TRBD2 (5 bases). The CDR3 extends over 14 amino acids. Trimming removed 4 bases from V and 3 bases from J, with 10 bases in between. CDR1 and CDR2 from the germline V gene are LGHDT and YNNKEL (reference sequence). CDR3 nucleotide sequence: TGTGCCAGCAGCCGCCCGGGAAGCTACAATGAGCAGTTCTTC. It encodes CASSRPGSYNEQFF.

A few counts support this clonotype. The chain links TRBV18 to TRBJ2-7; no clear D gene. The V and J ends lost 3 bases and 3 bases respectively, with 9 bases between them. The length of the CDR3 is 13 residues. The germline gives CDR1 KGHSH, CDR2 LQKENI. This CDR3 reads CASSPHENYEQYF. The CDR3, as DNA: TGTGCCAGCTCACCTCACGAGAACTACGAGCAGTACTTC.

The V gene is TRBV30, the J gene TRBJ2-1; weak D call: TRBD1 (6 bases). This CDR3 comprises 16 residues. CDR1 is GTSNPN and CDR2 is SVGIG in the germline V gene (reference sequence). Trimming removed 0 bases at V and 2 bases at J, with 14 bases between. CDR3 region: CAWSVLRGNPYNEQFF. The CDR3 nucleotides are TGTGCCTGGAGTGTACTTAGGGGGAACCCCTACAATGAGCAGTTCTTC.

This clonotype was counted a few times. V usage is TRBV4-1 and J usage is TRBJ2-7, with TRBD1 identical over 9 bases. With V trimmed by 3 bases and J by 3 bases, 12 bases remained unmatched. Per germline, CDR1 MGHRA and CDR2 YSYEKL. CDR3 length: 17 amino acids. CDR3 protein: CASSHPIQGALIYEQYF. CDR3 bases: TGCGCCAGCAGCCACCCTATACAGGGGGCGTTAATCTACGAGCAGTACTTC.

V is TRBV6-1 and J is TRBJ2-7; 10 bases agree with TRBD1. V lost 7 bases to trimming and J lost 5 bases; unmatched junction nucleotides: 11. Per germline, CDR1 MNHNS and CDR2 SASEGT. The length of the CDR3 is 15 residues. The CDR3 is CASTQGGTGVHEQYF. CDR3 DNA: TGTGCCAGCACCCAAGGCGGGACAGGGGTCCACGAGCAGTACTTC.

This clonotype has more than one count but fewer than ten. CDR3 bases: TGTGCCAGCACCCGTGGCCGGGACAATGAGCAGTTCTTC. It codes for CASTRGRDNEQFF. The chain combines TRBV12-3 or TRBV12-4 with TRBJ2-1; D call uncertain. With 7 bases removed from V and 5 bases from J, the gap between germline ends came to 12 bases. The CDR3 covers 13 residues.

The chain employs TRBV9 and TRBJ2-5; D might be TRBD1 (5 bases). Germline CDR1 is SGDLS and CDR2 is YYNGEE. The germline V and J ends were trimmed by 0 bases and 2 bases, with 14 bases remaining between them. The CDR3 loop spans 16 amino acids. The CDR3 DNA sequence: TGTGCCAGCAGCGTAGTGAGACAGCAGCAGCAAGAGACCCAGTACTTC. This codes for CASSVVRQQQQETQYF.

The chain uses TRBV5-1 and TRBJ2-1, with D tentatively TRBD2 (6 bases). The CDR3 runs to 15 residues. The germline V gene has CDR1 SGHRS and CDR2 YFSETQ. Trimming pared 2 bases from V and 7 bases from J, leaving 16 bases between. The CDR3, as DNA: TGCGCCAGCAGCTTACTAGCCATTGGACTAAATGAGCAGTTCTTC. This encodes CASSLLAIGLNEQFF.

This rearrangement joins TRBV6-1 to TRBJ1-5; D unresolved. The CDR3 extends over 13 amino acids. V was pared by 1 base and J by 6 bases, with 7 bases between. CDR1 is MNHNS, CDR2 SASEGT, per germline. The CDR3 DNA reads TGTGCCAGCAGTGAAGTTTCGGCTCAGCCCCAGCATTTT. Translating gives CASSEVSAQPQHF.

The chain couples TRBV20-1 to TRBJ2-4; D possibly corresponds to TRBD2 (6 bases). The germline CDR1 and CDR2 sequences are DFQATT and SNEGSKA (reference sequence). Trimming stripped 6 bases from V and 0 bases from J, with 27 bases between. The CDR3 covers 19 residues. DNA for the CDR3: TGCAGTGCCTTAGGGCGAAGGACTACTACTTGGGGAGCCAAAAACATTCAGTACTTC. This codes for CSALGRRTTTWGAKNIQYF.

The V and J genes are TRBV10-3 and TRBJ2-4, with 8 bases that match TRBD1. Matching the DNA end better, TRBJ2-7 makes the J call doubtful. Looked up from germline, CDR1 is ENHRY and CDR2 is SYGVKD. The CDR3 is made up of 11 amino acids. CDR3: CAIQTGVEQYF. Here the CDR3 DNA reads TGTGCCATACAGACAGGGGTCGAGCAGTACTTC.